This T cell receptor beta chain is drawn from a study of T-cell reconstitution after alpha-beta-depleted transplantation in children. General observations from the study: Some patients' high day-60 TCRbeta diversity was attributed to recipient cells surviving conditioning. The origin of alpha-beta T cells about two months after transplant was reportedly several hundred expanded graft clones.

V lost 2 bases and J lost 4; bases outside the gene matches: 5. Germline CDR1 is MNHEY and CDR2 is SVGAGI. The CDR3 is 15 amino acids. As it was prepared, the TCRbeta library received unique molecular identifiers. Using its own MiXCR run on the PCR reads, TCRdb lists one record per CDR3 protein. The sample carries 250,000 to 350,000 distinct CDR3 sequences, approximately 20% recorded once. This clonotype turned up a few times. Its antigen is not known. The sample was PBMCs, mostly from graft donor cells, taken 180 days after TCRalphabeta/CD19-depleted stem cell transplant. The TCR was taken from a male patient younger than 18 who had a stem cell transplant for acute lymphoblastic leukemia, so the T cells may come from the graft donor. This rearrangement joins TRBV6-5 to TRBJ1-1, with TRBD1 identical over 9 bases. The CDR3 nucleotides are TGTGCCAGCAGTTACCTTCGACAGGGGGTCACTGAAGCTTTCTTT. Amino acid sequence: CASSYLRQGVTEAFF.